A single sample is the source of the 4 T cell receptor beta chains below, sequenced in a study of shared clonotypes between healthy human individuals. Libraries were prepared by immunoSEQ multiplex PCR; TCRdb keeps only in-frame clonotypes and omits some of them. The sample has under 1,900,000 clones; approximately 98.5% are singletons. Sample: naive CD4+ T cells sorted from blood. Subset noted: CD45RA+ positively selected. These receptors all stem from a man aged 30 to 45 in good health.

This clone was observed once. The V call is TRBV15, the J call TRBJ1-2; 9 nucleotides agree with TRBD1. The CDR3 contains 14 residues. Germline CDR1 is LNHNV and CDR2 is YYDKDF (reference sequence). Trimming took 3 bases from V and 5 from J; bases not matched to a gene: 4. The CDR3 DNA sequence: TGTGCCACCAGCAGGAGGGACAGGGTTTATGGCTACACCTTC. This sequence encodes CATSRRDRVYGYTF.

The chain employs TRBV5-1 and TRBJ2-7; TRBD2 aligns across 10 bases. CDR1 and CDR2 from the germline V gene are SGHRS and YFSETQ. This CDR3 region has 17 residues. Trimming took 0 bases from V and 2 from J; bases not matched to a gene: 8. CDR3 DNA sequence: TGCGCCAGCAGCTTGGAGGCGGCTAGCGGGAGAACCTACGAGCAGTACTTC. It codes for CASSLEAASGRTYEQYF.

The chain combines TRBV9 with TRBJ2-2, with 7 bases fitting TRBD1. V gave up 4 bases and J gave up 7 bases; unmatched junction bases: 10. Germline CDR1 and CDR2: SGDLS and YYNGEE. The CDR3 contains 15 residues. The CDR3 nucleotides are TGTGCCAGCAGCCCGAGACAGGGTTCGTACGGGGAGCTGTTTTTT. Translation gives CASSPRQGSYGELFF.

This chain uses TRBV7-6 with TRBJ2-1; 11 positions match TRBD1. Germline CDR1 and CDR2: SGHVS and FNYEAQ. V lost 5 bases and J lost 3; bases outside the gene matches: 6. This CDR3 comprises 16 residues. CDR3 loop: CASSSPDRGHYNEQFF. In DNA form, the CDR3 reads TGTGCCAGCAGCAGCCCGGACAGGGGGCACTACAATGAGCAGTTCTTC.